These 18 T cell receptor beta chains were sequenced from one sample in a study of cytomegalovirus exposure and HLA in healthy donors. Primers included in the PCR were 60 Vbeta and 13 Jbeta primers. Repertoires were generated with immunoSEQ multiplex PCR, while TCRdb's copy carries only in-frame clones and drops some. The sample has roughly 120,000 clones, roughly 87% seen once. The sequencing sample was made of PBMCs. These receptor sequences come from a young woman in good health and CMV-seronegative.

This sequence joins TRBV10-1 and TRBJ2-1; perhaps TRBD1 as D (5 bases). There are 12 residues in the CDR3. Germline values: CDR1 WNHNN, CDR2 SYGVQD (reference sequence). Between the trimmed V and J ends, which lost 4 bases and 7 bases, there was a span of 8 bases. CDR3 sequence: CASSGYRNEQFF. The DNA of the CDR3 is TGCGCCAGCAGTGGCTACAGGAATGAGCAGTTCTTC.

The rearrangement joins TRBV18 to TRBJ1-5; TRBD1 might be the D (5 bases). Trimming took 2 bases from V and 6 from J, leaving 20 bases between them. Germline values: CDR1 KGHSH, CDR2 LQKENI. This CDR3 has 17 amino acids. The CDR3 protein is CASSPSMRQGLSQPQHF. The CDR3 DNA follows: TGTGCCAGCTCACCATCCATGCGGCAGGGTTTAAGTCAGCCCCAGCATTTT. Variable domain in full (rest from reference TRBV18 and TRBJ1-5): NAGVMQNPRHLVRRRGQEARLRCSPMKGHSHVYWYRQLPEEGLKFMVYLQKENIIDESGMPKERFSAEFPKEGPSILRIQQVVRGDSAAYFCASSPSMRQGLSQPQHFGDGTRLSIL.

The V call is TRBV11-2, the J call TRBJ1-4; no clear D. Trimming took 2 bases from V and 4 from J, leaving 14 bases between them. Germline V CDR1 and CDR2: SGHAT, FQNNGV. The length of the CDR3 is 16 residues. The CDR3: CASSLRQASLNEKLFF. For the CDR3, the DNA is TGTGCCAGCAGCTTACGGCAGGCATCTCTTAATGAAAAACTGTTTTTT. Supplemented by reference TRBV11-2 and TRBJ1-4, the full variable domain reads EAGVAQSPRYKIIEKRQSVAFWCNPISGHATLYWYQQILGQGPKLLIQFQNNGVVDDSQLPKDRFSAERLKGVDSTLKIQPAKLEDSAVYLCASSLRQASLNEKLFFGSGTQLSVL.

The rearrangement uses TRBV5-1 and TRBJ2-7; tentative D call: TRBD1 (6 bases). Trimming took off 4 bases at V and 3 bases at J, with 14 bases between the two ends. The length of the CDR3 is 14 residues. The germline gives CDR1 SGHRS, CDR2 YFSETQ. The DNA of the CDR3 is TGCGCCAGCAGCGATTGGACAGACTTCTACGAGCAGTACTTC. Protein: CASSDWTDFYEQYF.

The chain has TRBV5-1 and TRBJ2-7; 8 positions agree with TRBD2. Per germline, CDR1 SGHRS and CDR2 YFSETQ. The CDR3 loop spans 18 amino acids. After removal of 0 bases from V and 3 bases from J, the junction contained 14 bases not matched to a gene. The DNA for the CDR3 is TGCGCCAGCAGCTTGGGCCTAGCGGGTGAACCATACCTCTACGAGCAGTACTTC. It is translated as CASSLGLAGEPYLYEQYF.

The chain recombines TRBV5-8 with TRBJ2-2; tentative D call: TRBD2 (5 bases). V gave up 2 bases and J gave up 6 bases, with 11 bases separating them. The CDR3 loop spans 14 amino acids. Germline CDR1 is SGHTS and CDR2 is YDEGEE. This CDR3 is CASSFGMPAGELFF. CDR3 in DNA: TGTGCCAGCAGCTTCGGGATGCCTGCCGGGGAGCTGTTTTTT.

On this clone: At the DNA level, this CDR3 is encoded by other sequences in the same sample as well. The chain combines TRBV25-1 with TRBJ2-7; 10 bases line up with TRBD1. With 4 bases clipped from V and 2 bases from J, the junction kept 8 bases outside the gene matches. The CDR3 spans 16 residues. CDR1 MGHDK and CDR2 SYGVNS come from the germline V gene. The CDR3 sequence: CASSGERDRGPYEQYF. The CDR3 region has the DNA TGTGCCAGCAGTGGAGAACGGGACAGGGGCCCCTACGAGCAGTACTTC.

This clone has just one count. The chain links TRBV7-9 to TRBJ1-5; the D gene is possibly TRBD1 (6 bases). CDR3 length: 15 residues. Germline V gene lookup returns CDR1 SEHNR and CDR2 FQNEAQ (reference sequence). V shed 1 base and J shed 7 bases, with 14 bases lying between them. The CDR3 region has the DNA TGTGCCAGCAGCTTAGGAGTGGCAGGGGAGCAGCCCCAGCATTTT. It codes for CASSLGVAGEQPQHF.

This clone was detected only once. The V gene is TRBV6-1, the J gene TRBJ2-7; 9 bases agree with TRBD1. Germline CDR1 reads MNHNS; CDR2 reads SASEGT. The CDR3 extends over 17 amino acids. V was pared by 0 bases and J by 3 bases, with 9 bases of the junction left unmatched. Here the CDR3 reads CASSEALPGTGYYEQYF. The DNA of the CDR3 is TGTGCCAGCAGTGAAGCGCTTCCGGGGACAGGGTACTACGAGCAGTACTTC.

The chain employs TRBV30 and TRBJ1-5, with a weak D call TRBD1 (6 bases). Germline V gene data show CDR1 as GTSNPN and CDR2 as SVGIG (reference sequence). This CDR3 has 15 amino acids. Trimming removed 3 bases at V and 4 bases at J, with 16 bases between. This CDR3 reads CAWSATGFANQPQHF. The CDR3 DNA reads TGTGCCTGGAGCGCCACAGGGTTTGCGAATCAGCCCCAGCATTTT.

The gene calls are TRBV6-1 and TRBJ2-1; possibly TRBD2 for D (5 bases). Trimming left V 3 bases short and J 0 bases short, with 12 bases between. The CDR3 sequence is 16 residues long. The germline gives CDR1 MNHNS, CDR2 SASEGT. The CDR3 bases are TGTGCCAGCAGTGAGAGAGGGCGGTCCTCCTACAATGAGCAGTTCTTC. It yields the protein CASSERGRSSYNEQFF.

There are a few counts of this clone. The J gene is TRBJ2-1, the V gene TRBV15; tentatively, D is TRBD2 (5 bases). The germline CDR1 and CDR2 sequences are LNHNV and YYDKDF (reference sequence). This CDR3 region has 15 residues. V lost 0 bases and J lost 6, with 12 bases in between. CDR3 in DNA: TGTGCCACCAGCAGAGATGGTTCCGGGGTCAATGAGCAGTTCTTC. This sequence encodes CATSRDGSGVNEQFF.

The V and J genes are TRBV19 and TRBJ1-2; D ambiguous. Between the trimmed V and J ends, which lost 8 bases and 2 bases, there was a span of 12 bases. There are 13 residues in the CDR3. Germline CDR1 is LNHDA and CDR2 is SQIVND (reference sequence). The CDR3 bases are TGTGCCAGTTATGACCCGAGGAACTATGGCTACACCTTC. It codes for CASYDPRNYGYTF. Using reference TRBV19 and TRBJ1-2 for the parts outside the CDR3, the full variable domain is DGGITQSPKYLFRKEGQNVTLSCEQNLNHDAMYWYRQDPGQGLRLIYYSQIVNDFQKGDIAEGYSVSREKKESFPLTVTSAQKNPTAFYLCASYDPRNYGYTFGSGTRLTVV.

The CDR3 loop is CASSWEGRLDRGSGYTF. CDR3 in DNA: TGTGCCAGCAGCTGGGAGGGACGATTGGACAGGGGAAGCGGCTACACCTTC. The V gene is TRBV12-1, the J gene TRBJ1-2; TRBD1 is the table's D call and was not checked against the DNA. TRBV12-1 constitutes a pseudogene. The CDR3 sequence is 17 residues long.

The V and J genes are TRBV5-8 and TRBJ1-1; TRBD1 matches 7 bases. Germline V gene data show CDR1 as SGHTS and CDR2 as YDEGEE. The V and J ends lost 3 bases and 2 bases, in that order; junction bases with no gene match: 4. This CDR3 spans 14 amino acids. CDR3 in DNA: TGTGCCAGCAGCTGGGGGGACAGCAACACTGAAGCTTTCTTT. This translates into CASSWGDSNTEAFF. Full variable domain (rest looked up from reference TRBV5-8 and TRBJ1-1): EAGVTQSPTHLIKTRGQQATLRCSPISGHTSVYWYQQALGLGLQFLLWYDEGEERNRGNFPPRFSGRQFPNYSSELNVNALELEDSALYLCASSWGDSNTEAFFGQGTRLTVV.

The CDR3 sequence is CASSQDRYEQYF. CDR3 coding DNA: TGTGCCAGCAGCCAAGACCGCTACGAGCAGTACTTC. V is TRBV4-2 and J is TRBJ2-7; D remains unclear. This CDR3 has 12 amino acids. V dropped 0 bases and J dropped 3 bases, with 3 bases sitting between them. Germline V CDR1 and CDR2: LGHNA, YNFKEQ.

On this clone: Relative to the germline gene, one junction end is altered; a read error may explain this. The gene calls are TRBV7-7 and TRBJ1-1; D not resolved. CDR3 length: 13 amino acids. Germline V gene sequence: CDR1 SSHAT, CDR2 FNYEAQ (reference sequence). CDR3 region: CASSMTENTEAFF. The CDR3 region has the DNA TGTGCTAGCAGCATGACTGAGAACACTGAAGCTTTCTTT. Full variable domain (rest looked up from reference TRBV7-7 and TRBJ1-1): GAGVSQSPRYKVTKRGQDVTLRCDPISSHATLYWYQQALGQGPEFLTYFNYEAQPDKSGLPSDRFSAERPEGSISTLTIQRTEQRDSAMYRCASSMTENTEAFFGQGTRLTVV.

This clone was found a few times. This chain connects TRBV27 to TRBJ2-2, with 8 bases that match TRBD1. Germline V lookup: CDR1 MNHEY, CDR2 SMNVEV (reference sequence). This CDR3 spans 14 amino acids. The junction had 3 bases not matched to a gene; V was cut back by 5 bases and J by 4 bases. CDR3 DNA: TGTGCCAGCAGTGTGGACAGGGTCACCGGGGAGCTGTTTTTT. Encoded protein: CASSVDRVTGELFF.